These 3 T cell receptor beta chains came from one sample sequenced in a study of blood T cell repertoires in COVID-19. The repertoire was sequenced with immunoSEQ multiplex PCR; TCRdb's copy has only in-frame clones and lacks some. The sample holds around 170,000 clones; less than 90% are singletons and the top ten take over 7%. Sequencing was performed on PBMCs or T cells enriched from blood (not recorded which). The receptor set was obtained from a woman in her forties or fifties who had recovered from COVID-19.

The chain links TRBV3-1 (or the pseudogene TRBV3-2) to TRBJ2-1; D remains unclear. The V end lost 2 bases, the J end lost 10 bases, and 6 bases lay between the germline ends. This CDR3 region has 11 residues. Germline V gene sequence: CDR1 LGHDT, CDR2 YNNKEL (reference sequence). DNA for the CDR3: TGTGCCAGCAGCCAAATTGGCGAGCAGTTCTTC. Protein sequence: CASSQIGEQFF.

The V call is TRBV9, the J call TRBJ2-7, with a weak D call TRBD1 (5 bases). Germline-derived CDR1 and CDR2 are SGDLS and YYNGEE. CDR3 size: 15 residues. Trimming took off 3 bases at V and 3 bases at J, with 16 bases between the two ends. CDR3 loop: CASSECLRVGYEQYF. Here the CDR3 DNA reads TGTGCCAGCAGCGAGTGCCTCAGGGTAGGCTACGAGCAGTACTTC.

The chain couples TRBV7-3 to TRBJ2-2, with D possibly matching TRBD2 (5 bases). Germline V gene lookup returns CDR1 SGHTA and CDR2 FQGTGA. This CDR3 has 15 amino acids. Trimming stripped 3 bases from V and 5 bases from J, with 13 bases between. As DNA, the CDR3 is TGTGCCAGCAGCTTCACCGGGATGGGGACCGGGGAGCTGTTTTTT. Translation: CASSFTGMGTGELFF.